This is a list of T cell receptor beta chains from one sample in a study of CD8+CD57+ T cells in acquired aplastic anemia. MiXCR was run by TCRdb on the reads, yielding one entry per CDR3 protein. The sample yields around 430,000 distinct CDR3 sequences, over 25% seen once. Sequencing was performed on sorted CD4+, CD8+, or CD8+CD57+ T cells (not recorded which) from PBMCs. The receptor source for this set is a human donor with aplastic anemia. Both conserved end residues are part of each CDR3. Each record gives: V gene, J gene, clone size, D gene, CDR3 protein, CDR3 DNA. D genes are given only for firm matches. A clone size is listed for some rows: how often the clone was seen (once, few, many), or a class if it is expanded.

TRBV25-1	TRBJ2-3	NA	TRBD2	CASSPTSGSDTDTQYF	TGTGCCAGCAGTCCGACTAGCGGGTCGGACACAGATACGCAGTATTTT
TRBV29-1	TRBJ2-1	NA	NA	CSVEGSRGEQFF	TGCAGCGTTGAAGGGTCCCGGGGCGAACAGTTCTTC
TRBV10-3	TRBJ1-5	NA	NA	CAIKRSPNQPQHF	TGTGCCATCAAACGTTCCCCGAATCAGCCCCAGCATTTT
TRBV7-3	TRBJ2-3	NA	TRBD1	CASSLMGQGTDTQYF	TGTGCCAGCAGCTTAATGGGACAGGGGACAGATACGCAGTATTTT
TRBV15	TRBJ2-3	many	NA	CATSRVLAGEDTQYF	TGTGCCACCAGCAGGGTTCTAGCAGGGGAAGATACGCAGTATTTT
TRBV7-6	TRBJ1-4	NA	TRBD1	CASSLYRGPNEKLFF	TGTGCCAGCAGCTTGTACAGGGGTCCAAATGAAAAACTGTTTTTT
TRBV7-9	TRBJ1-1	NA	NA	CASSLAVRNTEALF	TGTGCCAGCAGCTTAGCTGTGAGGAACACTGAAGCTCTCTTT
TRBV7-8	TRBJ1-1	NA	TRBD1	CASSKSTGEGTEAFF	TGTGCCAGCAGCAAATCGACAGGGGAGGGCACTGAAGCTTTCTTT
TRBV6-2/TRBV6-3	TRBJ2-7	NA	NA	CASSPSVGARSSYEQYF	TGTGCCAGCAGTCCTTCGGTTGGAGCGAGGAGCTCCTACGAGCAGTACTTC
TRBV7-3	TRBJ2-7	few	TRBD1	CASSLMGTGTYEQYF	TGTGCCAGCAGCTTAATGGGGACAGGAACCTACGAGCAGTACTTC
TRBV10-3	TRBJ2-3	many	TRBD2	CAISALAELDTQYF	TGTGCCATCAGTGCGCTAGCGGAATTAGATACGCAGTATTTT
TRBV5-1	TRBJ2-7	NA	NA	CASSSGKSYEQYF	TGCGCCAGCAGCTCCGGGAAGTCTTACGAGCAGTACTTC
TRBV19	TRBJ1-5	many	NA	CASSWAEVYNQPQHF	TGTGCCAGTAGTTGGGCGGAGGTTTATAATCAGCCCCAGCATTTT
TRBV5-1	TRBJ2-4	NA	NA	CASSLGAGRSKNIQYF	TGCGCCAGCAGCTTGGGGGCAGGACGTTCCAAAAACATTCAGTACTTC
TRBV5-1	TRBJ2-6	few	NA	CASSLDSPGGANVLTF	TGCGCCAGCAGCCTCGACAGCCCTGGTGGGGCCAACGTCCTGACTTTC
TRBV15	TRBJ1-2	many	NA	CATSRGTSPYTF	TGTGCCACCAGCAGAGGGACTTCCCCCTACACCTTC